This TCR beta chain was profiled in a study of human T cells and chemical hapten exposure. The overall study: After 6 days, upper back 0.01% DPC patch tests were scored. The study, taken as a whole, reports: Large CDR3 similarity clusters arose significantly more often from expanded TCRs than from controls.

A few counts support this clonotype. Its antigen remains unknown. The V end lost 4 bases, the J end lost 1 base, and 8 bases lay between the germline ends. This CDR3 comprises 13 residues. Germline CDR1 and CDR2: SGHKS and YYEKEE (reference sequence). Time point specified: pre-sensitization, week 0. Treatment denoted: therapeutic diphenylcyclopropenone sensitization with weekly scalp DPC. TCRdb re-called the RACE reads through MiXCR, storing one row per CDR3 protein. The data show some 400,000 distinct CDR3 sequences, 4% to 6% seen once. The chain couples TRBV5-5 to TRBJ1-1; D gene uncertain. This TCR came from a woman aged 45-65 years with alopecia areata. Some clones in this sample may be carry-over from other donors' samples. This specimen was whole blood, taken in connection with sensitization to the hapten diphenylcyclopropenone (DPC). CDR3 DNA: TGTGCCAGCAGCCCACACACGAACACTGAAGCTTTCTTT. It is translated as CASSPHTNTEAFF.